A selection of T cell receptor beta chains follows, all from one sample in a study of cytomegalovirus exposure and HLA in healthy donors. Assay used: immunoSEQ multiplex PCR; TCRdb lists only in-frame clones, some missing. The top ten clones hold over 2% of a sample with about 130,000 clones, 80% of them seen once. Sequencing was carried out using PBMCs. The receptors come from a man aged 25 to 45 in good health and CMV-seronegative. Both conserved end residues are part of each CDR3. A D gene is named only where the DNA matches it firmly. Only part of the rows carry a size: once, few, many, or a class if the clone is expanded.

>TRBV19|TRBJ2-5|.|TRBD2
TGTGCCAGTAGTATGGGAGGGGCGTCCCTCCAAGAGACCCAGTACTTC
CASSMGGASLQETQYF
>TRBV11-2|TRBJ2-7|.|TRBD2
TGTGCCAGCAGCCCCCGGAGTAGCGGGAGCCTTTTCTACGAGCAGTACTTC
CASSPRSSGSLFYEQYF
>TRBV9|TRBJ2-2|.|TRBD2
TGTGCCAGCAGCGAGATTAGCGGGAGTCCCGGGGAGCTGTTTTTT
CASSEISGSPGELFF
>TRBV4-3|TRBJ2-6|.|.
TGCGCCAGCAGCCCAGGCTCTGGGGCCAACGTCCTGACTTTC
CASSPGSGANVLTF
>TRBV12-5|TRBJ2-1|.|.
TGTGCTAGTGGTTTGTGGGGACTCGGAATGGGGGGGCAGTTCTTC
CASGLWGLGMGGQFF
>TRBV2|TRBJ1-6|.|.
TGTGCCAGCAGTGACCGGCGGGGTAATTCACCCCTCCACTTT
CASSDRRGNSPLHF
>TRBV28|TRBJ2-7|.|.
TGTGCCAGCAGTTCGTTAGGGGAAGGCTACGAGCAGTACTTC
CASSSLGEGYEQYF
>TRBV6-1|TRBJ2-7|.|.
TGTGCCAGCAGGGAGGGGTGGCGGATTTACGAGCAGTACTTC
CASREGWRIYEQYF
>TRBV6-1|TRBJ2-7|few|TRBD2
TGTGCCAGCACTTACGGGAGGGGGAGCTACGAGCAGTACTTC
CASTYGRGSYEQYF
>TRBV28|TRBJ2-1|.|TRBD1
TGTGCCAGCACCCAGGACAGGGTAGGTAGTGAGCAGTTCTTC
CASTQDRVGSEQFF
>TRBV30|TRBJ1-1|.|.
TGTGCCTGGAGTGAATGGGCCGTTACCATGAACACTGAAGCTTTCTTT
CAWSEWAVTMNTEAFF
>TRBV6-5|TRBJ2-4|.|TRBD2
TGTGCCAGCAGCCTCAGCGGGAGGGCCGGAAACATTCAGTACTTC
CASSLSGRAGNIQYF
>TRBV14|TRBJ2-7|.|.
TGTGCCAGCAGCCATACACACGCGACCGCGGCAGGGGACAAGTACGAGCAGTACTTC
CASSHTHATAAGDKYEQYF
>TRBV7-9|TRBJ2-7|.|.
TGTTCCAGCAGCTCCCTAGCCGGGCAGTACTTC
CSSSSLAGQYF
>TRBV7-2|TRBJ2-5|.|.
TGTGCCAGCAGCTTACCGGGACTAGAGACCCAGTACTTC
CASSLPGLETQYF
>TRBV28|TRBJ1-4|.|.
TGTGCCAGCACCCCGGGGGGGGGAAATGAAAAACTGTTTTTT
CASTPGGGNEKLFF
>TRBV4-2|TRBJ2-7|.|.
TGTGCCAGCAGCCAATCAACGACTAGCTACGAGCAGTACTTC
CASSQSTTSYEQYF
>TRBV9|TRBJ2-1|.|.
TGTGCCAGCGAGTCGGGTAGAAATGAGCAGTTCTTC
CASESGRNEQFF
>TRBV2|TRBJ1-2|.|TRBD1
TGTGCCAGCAGGGTGGACAGGGCGAATGGCTACACCTTC
CASRVDRANGYTF
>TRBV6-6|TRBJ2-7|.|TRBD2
TGTGCCAGCAGTTACCTCAGCGGGAGGGGCATCTACGAGCAGTACTTC
CASSYLSGRGIYEQYF
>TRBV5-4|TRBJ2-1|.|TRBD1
TGTGCCAGCAGCCGCGACAGGGGGCAAAACAATGAGCAGTTCTTC
CASSRDRGQNNEQFF
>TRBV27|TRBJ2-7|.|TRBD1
TGTGCCAGCAGTTTTAGGACAGGGTTATACGAGCAGTACTTC
CASSFRTGLYEQYF
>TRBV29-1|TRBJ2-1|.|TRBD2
TGCAGCGTTGATCCGGGCGGGAGGGCCAATGAGCAGTTCTTC
CSVDPGGRANEQFF
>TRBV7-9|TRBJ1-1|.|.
TGTGCCAGCAGACCCCAGGGGTCGGAAGCTTTCTTT
CASRPQGSEAFF
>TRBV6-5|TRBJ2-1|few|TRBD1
TGTGCCAGCAGTCCTCCGGTGACAGGGAACAATGAGCAGTTCTTC
CASSPPVTGNNEQFF
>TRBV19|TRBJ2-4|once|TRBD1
TGTGCCAGTAGTACACTCCCGGGACAGGCACAAAACATTCAGTACTTC
CASSTLPGQAQNIQYF
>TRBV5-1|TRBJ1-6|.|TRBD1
TGCGCCAGCAGCTTGAGAAGTGCAGGACAGGGGAATTCACCCCTCCACTTT
CASSLRSAGQGNSPLHF
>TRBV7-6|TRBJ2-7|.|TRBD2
TGTGCCAGCAGCCCAATAGCGGGAGACGTCCACGAGCAGTACTTC
CASSPIAGDVHEQYF
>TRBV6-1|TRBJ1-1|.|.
TGTGCCAGCTGGTACAGGAGTATGAACACTGAAGCTTTCTTT
CASWYRSMNTEAFF
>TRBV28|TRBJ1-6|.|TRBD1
TGTGCCAGCAGTTTGCTAGTGACAGGGTCACCCCTCCACTTT
CASSLLVTGSPLHF
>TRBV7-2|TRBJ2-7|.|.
TGTGCCAGCGGGGCTGCTAACTACGAGCAGTACTTC
CASGAANYEQYF
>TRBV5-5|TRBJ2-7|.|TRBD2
TGTGCCAGCAGCTTGTCCCAGTCTAGCGGGAGAGGGCGCGAGCAGTACTTC
CASSLSQSSGRGREQYF
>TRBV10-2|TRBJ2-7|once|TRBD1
TGCGCCAGCAGTGATGGGACAGCACTCTACGAGCAGTACTTC
CASSDGTALYEQYF
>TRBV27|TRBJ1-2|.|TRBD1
TGTGCCAGCAGCTTCATTGCAGGGGGCTATGGCTACACCTTC
CASSFIAGGYGYTF
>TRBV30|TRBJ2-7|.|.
TGTGCCTGGGTGGTCTCCCAGGGGGAGCAGTACTTC
CAWVVSQGEQYF
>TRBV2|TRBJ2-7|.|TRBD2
TGTGCCAGCAGTGCCCTAGCGGGGATCTCCTACGAGCAGTACTTC
CASSALAGISYEQYF
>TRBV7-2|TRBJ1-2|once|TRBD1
TGTGCCAGCAGCTTAGACCCAGCAGGGACAGGGGGTTCTGGCTACACCTTC
CASSLDPAGTGGSGYTF
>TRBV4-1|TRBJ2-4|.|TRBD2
TGCGCCAGCAGCCCCCGGGGAGCGGGAGGGAGAAACATTCAGTACTTC
CASSPRGAGGRNIQYF
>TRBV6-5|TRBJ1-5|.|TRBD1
TGTGCCAGCAGGGAACAGGGGGGAGGGCCCCAGCATTTT
CASREQGGGPQHF
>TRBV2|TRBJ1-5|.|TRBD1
TGTGCCAGCACCACGGGACAGCCGGGGGACGAAATCCAGCATTTT
CASTTGQPGDEIQHF
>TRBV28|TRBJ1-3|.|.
TGTGCCAGCAGTTTATGGTCGGGCTCTGGAAACACCATATATTTT
CASSLWSGSGNTIYF
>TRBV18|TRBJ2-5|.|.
TGTGCCAGCTCACCAAGCAGGGGAGAGACCCAGTACTTC
CASSPSRGETQYF
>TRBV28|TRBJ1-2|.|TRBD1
TGTGCCAGCAGTTTTGGCAGGGGGTCTGGCTACACCTTC
CASSFGRGSGYTF
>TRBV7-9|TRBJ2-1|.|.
TGTGCCAGCAGCTTGGGTCTAGCGAATGAGCAGTTCTTC
CASSLGLANEQFF
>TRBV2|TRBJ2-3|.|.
TGTGCCAGCAGCGGGGAGGGGGCAGATACGCAGTATTTT
CASSGEGADTQYF
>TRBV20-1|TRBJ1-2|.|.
TGCAGTGCTAGAGTAGCCGGAAGCTACACCTTC
CSARVAGSYTF
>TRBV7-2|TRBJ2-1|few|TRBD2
TGTGCCAGCACCAGTAGCGGGAGAGATGAGCAGTTCTTC
CASTSSGRDEQFF
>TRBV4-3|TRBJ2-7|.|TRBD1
TGCGCCAGCAGCCAGCAACAGGGGTACGAGCAGTACTTC
CASSQQQGYEQYF
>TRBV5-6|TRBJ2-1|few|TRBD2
TGTGCCGCTGGGCGGGAGGTAGTCTACAATGAGCAGTTCTTC
CAAGREVVYNEQFF
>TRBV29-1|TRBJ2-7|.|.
TGCAGCGTCGGAGAGGGAGTCATAGGCGAGCAGTACTTC
CSVGEGVIGEQYF
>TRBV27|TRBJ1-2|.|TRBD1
TGTGCCAGCAGTTTATTCGGCAGGGGGACCGGCTACACCTTC
CASSLFGRGTGYTF
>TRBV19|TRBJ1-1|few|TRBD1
TGTGCCAGTAGGGACAGGGGTGTCACTGAAGCTTTCTTT
CASRDRGVTEAFF
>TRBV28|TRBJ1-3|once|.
TGTGCCAGCAGTGGGGGGGGATCTGGAAACACCATATATTTT
CASSGGGSGNTIYF
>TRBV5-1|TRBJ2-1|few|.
TGCGCCAGCAGCTTGGTAGGGGATGAGCAGTTCTTC
CASSLVGDEQFF